The next 20 T cell receptor beta chains were all read from a single sample in a study of blood T cells in healthy people across ages (dated by TCRdb to about 2015). Libraries were built with 5' RACE. Instrument used: Illumina HiSeq 2500. A second PCR of roughly 6 to 11 cycles was performed with a sample-barcoded 5' primer and a J-beta primer mix. The public reads were quality trimmed at Q25 with fastp and then assembled into clones with MiXCR by TCRdb, keeping productive beta chains. For every CDR3 protein sequence, its rows merge into one entry that carries the most common genes and DNA. Here the sample has 650,000 to 700,000 distinct CDR3 sequences; approximately 30% occur a single time. The ten most abundant clones make up 15% of the sample. Specimen: blood. These receptors were taken from an elderly woman in good health. Donor details come from another sample of the same person, matched by shared clones.

This clonotype rates as medium-sized. V gene TRBV7-9 combines with J gene TRBJ2-2; D assignment may be TRBD1 or TRBD2 (6 bases each). This CDR3 spans 19 amino acids. Germline V lookup: CDR1 SEHNR, CDR2 FQNEAQ (reference sequence). V lost 0 bases to trimming and J lost 4 bases, with 21 bases between them. DNA for the CDR3: TGTGCCAGCAGCTTAGCGCGGGACAAGGACCGTCCAGGCACCGGGGAGCTGTTTTTT. Amino acid sequence: CASSLARDKDRPGTGELFF.

This clonotype was recorded many times. This chain connects TRBV27 to TRBJ1-1, with a possible D match to TRBD1 (5 bases). The ends were cut back, 7 bases at V and 3 bases at J, with 24 bases in the middle. The CDR3 covers 17 residues. Per the germline V gene, CDR1 is MNHEY and CDR2 is SMNVEV (reference sequence). The CDR3 DNA reads TGTGCCAGCACCCCCTCTAGGGGAGGGTGGGGAGACACTGAAGCTTTCTTT. This translates into CASTPSRGGWGDTEAFF.

The chain recombines TRBV20-1 with TRBJ2-7; D may be TRBD2 (5 bases). Germline CDR1 is DFQATT and CDR2 is SNEGSKA (reference sequence). CDR3 size: 12 residues. V was clipped by 6 bases and J by 6 bases, with 15 bases between them. The CDR3 sequence: CSARSEGAEQYF. The CDR3 DNA is TGCAGTGCAAGGTCAGAGGGAGCCGAGCAGTACTTC.

This clonotype was seen ten or more times. The CDR3: CASSSSGGGSGAGDTQYF. As DNA, the CDR3 is TGTGCCAGCAGTTCCTCTGGGGGGGGTTCCGGAGCCGGAGATACGCAGTATTTT. The chain carries TRBV6-2 or TRBV6-3 and TRBJ2-3; 7 bases fit TRBD2. Germline CDR1 and CDR2: MNHEY and SVGEGT. This CDR3 has 18 amino acids. V lost 4 bases to trimming and J lost 5 bases; unmatched junction nucleotides: 18.

Only a few counts were recorded for this clonotype. The chain has TRBV6-5 and TRBJ2-3, with 12 nucleotides matching TRBD2. CDR1 and CDR2 from the germline V gene are MNHEY and SVGAGI. The CDR3 has 18 amino acids. V lost 0 bases and J lost 10; bases outside the gene matches: 14. The CDR3 is CASSYSSNLAGGPGAQYF. Here the CDR3 DNA reads TGTGCCAGCAGTTACTCGAGTAACCTAGCGGGGGGGCCAGGAGCGCAGTATTTT.

At least ten counts were recorded for this clonotype. The chain is built from TRBV15 and TRBJ2-1; 7 nucleotides agree with TRBD1. V lost 5 bases, J lost 8 bases, and 12 bases stayed unmatched. The CDR3 contains 15 residues. In germline, CDR1 is LNHNV, CDR2 YYDKDF (reference sequence). The CDR3: CATSGWHRGSDEQFF. The CDR3, as DNA: TGTGCCACCAGCGGGTGGCACAGGGGATCGGATGAGCAGTTCTTC. Full variable domain (remainder filled in from reference TRBV15 and TRBJ2-1): DAMVIQNPRYQVTQFGKPVTLSCSQTLNHNVMYWYQQKSSQAPKLLFHYYDKDFNNEADTPDNFQSRRPNTSFCFLDIRSPGLGDTAMYLCATSGWHRGSDEQFFGPGTRLTVL.

A remark on this clonotype: Given a much more abundant clone one base away, this may be a read error. The chain joins TRBV27 to TRBJ2-7; no firm D call. Germline V CDR1 and CDR2: MNHEY, SMNVEV (reference sequence). The CDR3 consists of 15 residues. Trimming took 2 bases from V and 7 from J, leaving 18 bases between them. CDR3 residues: CASSLGSTTLNEQYF. For the CDR3, the DNA is TGTGCCAGCAGTTTAGGTAGCACTACCTTGAATGAGCAGTACTTC.

This clonotype was recorded many times. This chain uses TRBV7-2 with TRBJ2-7, with 8 bases fitting TRBD2. This CDR3 is 13 amino acids long. Germline CDR1 and CDR2: SGHTA and FQGNSA. The trim removed 4 bases at V and 8 bases at J, leaving 7 bases unmatched. The CDR3 protein is CASSSPGGVKQYF. In DNA form, the CDR3 reads TGTGCCAGCAGCTCCCCGGGGGGGGTGAAGCAGTACTTC.

Comments on this clonotype: This may come from a read error, since a much larger clone is one base off. In DNA, the CDR3 is TGCGCCAACAGTCCGGGACAGGGCTACAATGAGCAGTACTTC. The encoded protein is CANSPGQGYNEQYF. The J gene is TRBJ2-1, the V gene TRBV5-1, with 9 bases fitting TRBD1. The J call could be wrong; TRBJ2-7 is a better fit for the DNA end. This CDR3 region has 14 residues. Germline CDR1 reads SGHRS; CDR2 reads YFSETQ.

This clonotype was seen only a few times. The V gene is TRBV7-6, the J gene TRBJ1-2; TRBD1 aligns across 9 bases. Germline-derived CDR1 and CDR2 are SGHVS and FNYEAQ. This CDR3 contains 13 residues. The V and J ends lost 7 bases and 4 bases, in that order; junction bases with no gene match: 4. The CDR3 DNA reads TGTGCCAGCACCCCGGGACAGGGCTATGGCTACACCTTC. Translating gives CASTPGQGYGYTF.

V usage is TRBV20-1 and J usage is TRBJ2-4; 7 bases are shared with TRBD2. From germline, CDR1 is DFQATT and CDR2 SNEGSKA (reference sequence). With 1 base clipped from V and 0 bases from J, the junction kept 0 bases outside the gene matches. This CDR3 contains 14 residues. The CDR3 loop is CSARVAGAKNIQYF. The CDR3 nucleotides read TGCAGTGCTAGAGTAGCGGGAGCCAAAAACATTCAGTACTTC.

This clonotype was recorded many times. This rearrangement joins TRBV10-3 to TRBJ2-7, with D perhaps matching TRBD1 (7 bases). The V and J ends lost 7 bases and 5 bases respectively, with 18 bases between them. The CDR3 sequence is 14 residues long. Germline values: CDR1 ENHRY, CDR2 SYGVKD. The CDR3 coding sequence is TGTGCCATCACTAGGACAGGAGGGCAGGACGAGCAGTACTTC. It specifies CAITRTGGQDEQYF.

The chain is built from TRBV6-5 and TRBJ2-7; D gene unclear. V lost 7 bases and J 2 bases, leaving 15 bases between the germline ends. Germline CDR1 and CDR2: MNHEY and SVGAGI. The CDR3 has 14 residues. DNA for the CDR3: TGTGCCAGCAACTCAGTAGGCCCTCCCTACGAGCAGTACTTC. This encodes CASNSVGPPYEQYF.

With respect to this clonotype: One end of the junction does not line up with germline, which may come from a read error. The gene calls are TRBV7-9 and TRBJ1-6, with no clear D. Germline V lookup: CDR1 SEHNR, CDR2 FQNEAQ (reference sequence). The CDR3 runs 14 residues. The CDR3 sequence: CASSSRMTNSPPHF. The CDR3 region has the DNA TGTGCCAGCAGCTCCCGCATGACTAACTCACCCCCCCACTTT.

This clonotype was detected only once. The genes are TRBV5-5 and TRBJ2-4; 8 bases map to TRBD1. This CDR3 has 15 residues. After removal of 4 bases from V and 3 bases from J, the junction contained 6 bases not matched to a gene. CDR1 is SGHKS, CDR2 YYEKEE, per germline (reference sequence). Here the CDR3 reads CASSPSDRGKNIQYF. The CDR3 region has the DNA TGTGCCAGCAGCCCGTCCGACAGGGGCAAAAACATTCAGTACTTC.

To note about this clonotype: An end of the junction differs from the germline gene, which may be a read error. The rearrangement joins TRBV7-9 to TRBJ2-7, with D maybe TRBD1 (5 bases). The DNA end is a closer match to TRBJ2-5, so the J assignment may be wrong. The CDR3 loop spans 14 amino acids. CDR1 is SEHNR and CDR2 is FQNEAQ in the germline V gene (reference sequence). The CDR3 region is CASSQQSRVETQYF. The CDR3 DNA reads TGTGCTAGCAGCCAGCAGTCCAGGGTCGAGACCCAGTACTTC.

Notes on this clonotype: One junction end disagrees with the germline gene, perhaps due to a read error. CDR3 nucleotides: TGTGCCGGCAGCTTGCGTGGGCAGCTCCGGACCGCTAATCAGCCCCAGCATTTT. It codes for CAGSLRGQLRTANQPQHF. The chain uses TRBV5-6 and TRBJ1-5; D not resolved. The CDR3 totals 18 residues. CDR1 is SGHDT, CDR2 YYEEEE, per germline. Using reference TRBV5-6 and TRBJ1-5 for the parts outside the CDR3, the full variable domain is DAGVTQSPTHLIKTRGQQVTLRCSPKSGHDTVSWYQQALGQGPQFIFQYYEEEERQRGNFPDRFSGHQFPNYSSELNVNALLLGDSALYLCAGSLRGQLRTANQPQHFGDGTRLSIL.

The sample holds many counts of this clonotype. The chain uses TRBV4-1 and TRBJ2-7; no clear D. This CDR3 spans 13 amino acids. Germline CDR1 and CDR2: MGHRA and YSYEKL. Trimming took off 6 bases at V and 5 bases at J, with 14 bases between the two ends. CDR3 DNA: TGCGCCAGCAGTAAAGGCCCCAAGGACGAGCAGTACTTC. Translation gives CASSKGPKDEQYF.

The J gene is TRBJ1-2, the V gene TRBV20-1; D remains unclear. This CDR3 region has 9 residues. Trimming shortened V by 4 bases and J by 5 bases, and 2 bases separated the two germline ends. The germline V gene encodes CDR1 DFQATT and CDR2 SNEGSKA (reference sequence). Written as DNA, the CDR3 is TGCAGTGCTACATATGGCTACACCTTC. Its translation: CSATYGYTF.

The rearrangement links TRBV12-3 or TRBV12-4 to TRBJ2-1; TRBD2 agrees at 7 bases. The CDR3 totals 15 residues. The trim removed 6 bases at V and 8 bases at J, leaving 13 bases unmatched. The CDR3 DNA reads TGTGCCAGCAGCCGGGGCGGGGGACGATCGCATGAGCAGTTCTTC. Translation gives CASSRGGGRSHEQFF.